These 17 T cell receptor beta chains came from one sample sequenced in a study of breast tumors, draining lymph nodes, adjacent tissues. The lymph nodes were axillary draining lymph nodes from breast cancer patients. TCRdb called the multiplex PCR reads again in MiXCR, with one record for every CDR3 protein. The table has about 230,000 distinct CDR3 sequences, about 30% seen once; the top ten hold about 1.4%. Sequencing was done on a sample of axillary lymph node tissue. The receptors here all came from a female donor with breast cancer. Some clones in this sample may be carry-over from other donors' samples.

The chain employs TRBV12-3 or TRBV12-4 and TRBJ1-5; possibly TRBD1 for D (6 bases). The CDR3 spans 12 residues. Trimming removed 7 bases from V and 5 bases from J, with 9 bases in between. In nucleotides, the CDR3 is TGTGCCAGCATGGACAGCGATCAGCCCCAGCATTTT. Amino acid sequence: CASMDSDQPQHF.

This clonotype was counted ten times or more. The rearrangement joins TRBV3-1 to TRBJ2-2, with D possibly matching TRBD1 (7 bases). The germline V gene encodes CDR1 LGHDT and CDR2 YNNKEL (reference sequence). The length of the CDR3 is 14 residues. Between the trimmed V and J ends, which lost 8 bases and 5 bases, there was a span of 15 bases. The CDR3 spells CASEEGAVTGELFF. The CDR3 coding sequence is TGTGCCAGCGAGGAGGGGGCCGTAACCGGGGAGCTGTTTTTT.

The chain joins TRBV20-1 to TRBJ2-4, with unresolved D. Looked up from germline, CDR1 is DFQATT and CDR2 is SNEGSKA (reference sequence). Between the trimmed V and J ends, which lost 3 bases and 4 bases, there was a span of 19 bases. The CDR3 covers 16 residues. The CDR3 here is CSASEWRSSVKNIQYF. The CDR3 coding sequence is TGCAGTGCTAGTGAGTGGCGGAGCTCCGTTAAAAACATTCAGTACTTC.

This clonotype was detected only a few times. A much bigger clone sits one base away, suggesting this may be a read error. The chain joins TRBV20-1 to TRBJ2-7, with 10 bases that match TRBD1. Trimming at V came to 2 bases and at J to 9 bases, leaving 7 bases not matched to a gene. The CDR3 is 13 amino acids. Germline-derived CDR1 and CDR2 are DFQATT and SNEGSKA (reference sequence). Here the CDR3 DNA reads TGCAGTGCTAGAATCGACAGGGGGCGCGCGCAGTACTTC. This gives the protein CSARIDRGRAQYF.

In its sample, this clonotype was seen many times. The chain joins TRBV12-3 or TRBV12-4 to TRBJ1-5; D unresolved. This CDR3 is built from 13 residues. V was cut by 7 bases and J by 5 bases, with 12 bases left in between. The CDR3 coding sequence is TGTGCCAGCAAAAATCTAGACGATCAGCCCCAGCATTTT. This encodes CASKNLDDQPQHF.

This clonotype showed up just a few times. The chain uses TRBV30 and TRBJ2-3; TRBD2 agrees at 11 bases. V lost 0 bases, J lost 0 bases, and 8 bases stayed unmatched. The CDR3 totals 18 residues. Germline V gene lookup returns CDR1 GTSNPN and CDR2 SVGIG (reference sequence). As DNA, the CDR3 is TGTGCCTGGAGTGTAATCTTAGCGGGAGGGCTTAGCACAGATACGCAGTATTTT. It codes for CAWSVILAGGLSTDTQYF.

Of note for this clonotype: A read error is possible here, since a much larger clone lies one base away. This CDR3 reads CASSSLQGARYGYTF. The DNA for the CDR3 is TGTGCCAGCAGCTCGTTACAGGGGGCGCGTTATGGCTACACCTTC. V is TRBV5-5 and J is TRBJ1-2, with 9 bases aligning to TRBD1. The trim removed 3 bases at V and 5 bases at J, leaving 8 bases unmatched. The CDR3 spans 15 residues. CDR1 SGHKS and CDR2 YYEKEE come from the germline V gene (reference sequence).

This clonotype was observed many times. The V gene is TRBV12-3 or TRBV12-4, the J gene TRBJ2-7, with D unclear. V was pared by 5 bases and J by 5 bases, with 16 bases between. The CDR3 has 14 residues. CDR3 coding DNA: TGTGCCAGCAGTCTCTCTCAGGTTTTGGACGAGCAGTACTTC. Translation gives CASSLSQVLDEQYF.

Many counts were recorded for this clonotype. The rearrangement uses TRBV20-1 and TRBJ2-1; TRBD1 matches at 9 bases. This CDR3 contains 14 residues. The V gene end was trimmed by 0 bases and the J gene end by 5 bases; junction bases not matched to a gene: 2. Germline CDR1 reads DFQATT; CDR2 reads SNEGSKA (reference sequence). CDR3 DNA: TGCAGTGCTAGAGACGGGACAGGGCACAATGAGCAGTTCTTC. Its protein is CSARDGTGHNEQFF.

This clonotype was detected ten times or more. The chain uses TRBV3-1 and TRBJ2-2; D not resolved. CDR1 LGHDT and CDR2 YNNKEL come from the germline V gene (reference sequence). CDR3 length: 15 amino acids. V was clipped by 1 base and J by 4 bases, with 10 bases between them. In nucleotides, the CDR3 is TGTGCCAGCAGCCAAGTTCGGGCGATCACCGGGGAGCTGTTTTTT. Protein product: CASSQVRAITGELFF.

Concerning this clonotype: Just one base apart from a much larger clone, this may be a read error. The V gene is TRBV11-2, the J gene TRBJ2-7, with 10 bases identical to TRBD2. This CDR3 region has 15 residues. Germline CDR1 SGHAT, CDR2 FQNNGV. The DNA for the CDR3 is TGTGCCAGCAGCTTCAGCGGGAGGGAATCCTACGAGCAGTGCTTC. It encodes CASSFSGRESYEQCF.

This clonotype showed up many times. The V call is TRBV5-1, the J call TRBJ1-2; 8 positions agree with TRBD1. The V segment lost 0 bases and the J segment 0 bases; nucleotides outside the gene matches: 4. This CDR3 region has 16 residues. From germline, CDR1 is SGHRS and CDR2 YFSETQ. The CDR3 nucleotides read TGCGCCAGCAGCTTGGTTCAGGGGGCCACTAACTATGGCTACACCTTC. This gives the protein CASSLVQGATNYGYTF.

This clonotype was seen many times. CDR3 nucleotides: TGCGCCAGCAGCCTGCTAGGGGGCTACTCCGAGCAGTACTTC. It codes for CASSLLGGYSEQYF. This chain connects TRBV5-1 to TRBJ2-7; 7 bases fit TRBD1. CDR1 SGHRS and CDR2 YFSETQ come from the germline V gene. V was clipped by 4 bases and J by 6 bases; unmatched bases: 10. CDR3 length: 14 residues.

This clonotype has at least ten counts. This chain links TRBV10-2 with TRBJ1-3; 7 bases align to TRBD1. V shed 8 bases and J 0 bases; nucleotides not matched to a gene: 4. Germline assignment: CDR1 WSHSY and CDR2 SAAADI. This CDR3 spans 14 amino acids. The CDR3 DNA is TGCGCCAGCGTGGGACAGTCCTCTGGAAACACCATATATTTT. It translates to CASVGQSSGNTIYF.

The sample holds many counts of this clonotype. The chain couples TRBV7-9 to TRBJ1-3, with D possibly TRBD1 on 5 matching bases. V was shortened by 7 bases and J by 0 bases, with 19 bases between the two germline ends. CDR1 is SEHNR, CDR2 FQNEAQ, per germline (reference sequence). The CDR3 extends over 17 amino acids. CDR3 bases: TGTGCCAGCAACCACTCGCCGGGACCCGCCTCTGGAAACACCATATATTTT. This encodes CASNHSPGPASGNTIYF.

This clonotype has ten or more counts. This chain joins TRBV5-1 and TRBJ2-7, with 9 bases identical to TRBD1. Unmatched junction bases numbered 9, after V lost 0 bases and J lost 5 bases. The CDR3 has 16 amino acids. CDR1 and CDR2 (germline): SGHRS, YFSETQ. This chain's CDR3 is CASSLAGTGLLDEQYF. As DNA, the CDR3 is TGCGCCAGCAGCTTGGCCGGGACAGGGCTTTTAGACGAGCAGTACTTC.

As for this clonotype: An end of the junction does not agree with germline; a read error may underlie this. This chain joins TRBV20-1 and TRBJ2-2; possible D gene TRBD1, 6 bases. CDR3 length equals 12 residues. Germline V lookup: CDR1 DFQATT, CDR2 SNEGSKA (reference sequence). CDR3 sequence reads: CSAGQSPGEPFF. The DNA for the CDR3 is TGCAGTGCTGGACAGAGTCCCGGGGAGCCGTTTTTT.